These 19 T cell receptor beta chains were sequenced from one sample in a study of blood T cell repertoires in COVID-19 (dated by TCRdb to about 2020). Libraries were built with the immunoSEQ multiplex PCR assay. TCRdb obtained this table from immuneACCESS and retained in-frame rearrangements with V and J assigned. These tables miss some clones; where compared with another copy, unresolved V genes account for less than half of the shortfall, and the remainder is unexplained. The sample table holds 300,000 or so clones, of which over 75% were seen once. Clones ranked in the top ten supply 1% of the sample. Sample: peripheral blood. These receptor sequences come from a man aged 50-59 years with active or convalescent COVID-19.

The chain carries TRBV5-4 and TRBJ2-7, with TRBD2 identical over 7 bases. CDR3 length: 15 residues. Looked up from germline, CDR1 is SGHNT and CDR2 is YYREEE (reference sequence). J gave up 4 bases and V 4 bases, and 11 bases lay outside the gene matches. The CDR3 spells CASSPDGGERYEQYF. The CDR3 bases are TGTGCCAGCAGCCCGGATGGGGGGGAGAGGTACGAGCAGTACTTC.

The rearrangement links TRBV2 to TRBJ2-5; TRBD2 matches at 9 bases. With V trimmed by 4 bases and J by 1 base, 4 bases remained unmatched. The CDR3 totals 15 residues. Looked up from germline, CDR1 is SNHLY and CDR2 is FYNNEI. CDR3 sequence (DNA): TGTGCCAGCAGTGCGGCGGGGGGGCCCCAAGAGACCCAGTACTTC. This encodes CASSAAGGPQETQYF.

The chain recombines TRBV10-3 with TRBJ1-3, with 7 bases that match TRBD1. With 10 bases clipped from V and 2 bases from J, the junction kept 8 bases outside the gene matches. Germline CDR1 is ENHRY and CDR2 is SYGVKD. This CDR3 contains 14 residues. The CDR3 loop is CATKATGAGNTIYF. DNA for the CDR3: TGTGCCACCAAAGCAACAGGGGCTGGAAACACCATATATTTT.

This sequence joins TRBV3-1 (or the pseudogene TRBV3-2) and TRBJ2-4, with 10 bases aligning to TRBD1. V gave up 1 base and J gave up 4 bases; unmatched junction bases: 4. The CDR3 totals 16 residues. Germline-derived CDR1 and CDR2 are LGHDT and YNNKEL (reference sequence). The DNA for the CDR3 is TGTGCCAGCAGCCAAGTCCGGGACAGGGGAAAAAACATTCAGTACTTC. This codes for CASSQVRDRGKNIQYF.

The V and J genes are TRBV15 and TRBJ2-5; 7 nucleotides align to TRBD1. The V segment lost 2 bases and the J segment 5 bases; nucleotides outside the gene matches: 5. This CDR3 has 14 amino acids. CDR1 is LNHNV, CDR2 YYDKDF, per germline (reference sequence). The CDR3 loop is CATSRLDRPETQYF. CDR3 nucleotide sequence: TGTGCCACCAGCAGACTGGACAGGCCGGAGACCCAGTACTTC.

The rearrangement uses TRBV5-5 and TRBJ2-6; D is undetermined. The CDR3 runs to 20 residues. V was cut by 0 bases and J by 0 bases, with 19 bases left in between. Germline CDR1 and CDR2: SGHKS and YYEKEE (reference sequence). CDR3: CASSLEFAAAVNSGANVLTF. CDR3 coding DNA: TGTGCCAGCAGCTTGGAATTCGCGGCAGCCGTAAACTCTGGGGCCAACGTCCTGACTTTC.

The CDR3 sequence: CASSLVRGGSYEQYF. The CDR3 bases are TGTGCCAGCAGCTTGGTGAGGGGGGGGTCGTACGAGCAGTACTTC. The chain is built from TRBV7-2 and TRBJ2-7; tentative D call: TRBD2 (7 bases). The V and J ends lost 3 bases and 4 bases respectively, with 16 bases between them. Germline CDR1 and CDR2: SGHTA and FQGNSA. There are 15 residues in the CDR3.

The CDR3 DNA is TGTGCCATCCCCAGGCGGGGACTGGACACCGGGGAGCTGTTTTTT. It translates to CAIPRRGLDTGELFF. The rearrangement uses TRBV2 and TRBJ2-2, with a weak D call TRBD2 (6 bases). CDR3 length: 15 amino acids. Germline CDR1 is SNHLY and CDR2 is FYNNEI. V shed 10 bases and J shed 3 bases, with 18 bases lying between them.

The rearrangement links TRBV7-2 to TRBJ2-1; 12 bases fit TRBD2. Germline CDR1 SGHTA, CDR2 FQGNSA. The length of the CDR3 is 16 residues. V dropped 5 bases and J dropped 7; count of bases not matched to a gene: 9. The CDR3 sequence: CASSPRTSGAGNEQFF. The CDR3, as DNA: TGTGCCAGCAGCCCCAGGACTAGCGGGGCAGGGAATGAGCAGTTCTTC.

In this sample, this clone turned up once. The chain has TRBV30 and TRBJ1-5; 7 nucleotides align to TRBD1. V shed 0 bases and J 8 bases; nucleotides not matched to a gene: 4. This CDR3 is 13 amino acids long. Germline V gene sequence: CDR1 GTSNPN, CDR2 SVGIG (reference sequence). The CDR3 bases are TGTGCCTGGAGTGTACAGGGGATAGAGCCCCAGCATTTT. This encodes CAWSVQGIEPQHF.

The chain carries TRBV28 and TRBJ1-1; tentatively, D is TRBD1 (5 bases). The CDR3 is made up of 13 amino acids. The V gene's germline CDR1 is MDHEN and CDR2 SYDVKM. The V end was cut by 4 bases, the J end by 5 bases, with 11 bases between. The CDR3 coding sequence is TGTGCCAGCAGTTCAGACCGACAGACTGAAGCTTTCTTT. It is translated as CASSSDRQTEAFF.

This clone has more than one count but fewer than ten. This chain links TRBV2 with TRBJ2-1; TRBD1 agrees at 9 bases. CDR3 length: 17 residues. From germline, CDR1 is SNHLY and CDR2 FYNNEI. J gave up 5 bases and V 0 bases, and 8 bases lay outside the gene matches. CDR3 coding DNA: TGTGCCAGCAGTGAAGCGCTTCAGGGGACAGGGAACAATGAGCAGTTCTTC. Protein: CASSEALQGTGNNEQFF.

This clone was found a few times. The chain has TRBV4-2 and TRBJ1-5; D remains unclear. CDR1 and CDR2 (germline): LGHNA, YNFKEQ. The CDR3 extends over 14 amino acids. The V gene lost 0 bases and the J gene lost 4 bases, with 7 bases spanning the gap. CDR3 coding DNA: TGTGCCAGCAGCCAAGACAGTGATAATCAGCCCCAGCATTTT. Its translation: CASSQDSDNQPQHF.

This clone has a count of ten or more. The chain links TRBV7-9 to TRBJ2-6; 7 positions match TRBD1. The length of the CDR3 is 20 residues. Germline assignment: CDR1 SEHNR and CDR2 FQNEAQ (reference sequence). The ends lost 5 bases at V and 0 bases at J; junction bases unmatched: 16. This CDR3 reads CASSIHRDRTFTSGANVLTF. CDR3 sequence (DNA): TGTGCCAGCAGCATACACCGGGACAGAACTTTTACCTCTGGGGCCAACGTCCTGACTTTC. Variable domain in full (rest from reference TRBV7-9 and TRBJ2-6): DTGVSQNPRHKITKRGQNVTFRCDPISEHNRLYWYRQTLGQGPEFLTYFQNEAQLEKSRLLSDRFSAERPKGSFSTLEIQRTEQGDSAMYLCASSIHRDRTFTSGANVLTFGAGSRLTVL.

This sequence joins TRBV6-6 and TRBJ1-1; 7 bases map to TRBD1. Germline V gene lookup returns CDR1 MNHNY and CDR2 SVGAGI (reference sequence). This CDR3 is 13 amino acids long. Trimming cost V 6 bases and J 6 bases; bases outside gene matches: 7. The CDR3 sequence: CASSYRQGSEAFF. The CDR3 nucleotides are TGTGCCAGCAGCTATCGACAGGGCTCTGAAGCTTTCTTT.

The count of this clone is one. V is TRBV19 and J is TRBJ2-1; the match to TRBD1 covers 10 bases. The CDR3 is 14 residues long. Per the germline V gene, CDR1 is LNHDA and CDR2 is SQIVND (reference sequence). The trim removed 6 bases at V and 4 bases at J, leaving 3 bases unmatched. The CDR3 DNA reads as TGTGCCAGTAGCAGGGACAGGGGATACAATGAGCAGTTCTTC. It is translated as CASSRDRGYNEQFF. The complete variable domain, with remaining parts taken from reference TRBV19 and TRBJ2-1, reads DGGITQSPKYLFRKEGQNVTLSCEQNLNHDAMYWYRQDPGQGLRLIYYSQIVNDFQKGDIAEGYSVSREKKESFPLTVTSAQKNPTAFYLCASSRDRGYNEQFFGPGTRLTVL.

This chain uses TRBV12-3 or TRBV12-4 with TRBJ1-2; possibly TRBD1 for D (5 bases). The CDR3 is 13 residues long. V was trimmed by 3 bases and J by 7 bases, leaving 12 bases between them. The CDR3 DNA follows: TGTGCCAGCAGTTTTCTCAGGGAGGGTGGCTACACCTTC. Its protein is CASSFLREGGYTF.

The V call is TRBV3-1 (or the pseudogene TRBV3-2), the J call TRBJ1-5, with 7 bases fitting TRBD1. The germline gives CDR1 LGHDT, CDR2 YNNKEL (reference sequence). The V segment lost 4 bases and the J segment 0 bases; nucleotides outside the gene matches: 6. This CDR3 comprises 16 residues. The CDR3 nucleotides read TGTGCCAGCAGCCGACCGACAGGGAATAGCAATCAGCCCCAGCATTTT. Translation gives CASSRPTGNSNQPQHF.

The rearrangement uses TRBV2 and TRBJ1-2, with D maybe TRBD1 (5 bases). This CDR3 has 12 residues. Deletions cut 10 bases from V and 3 bases from J, with 12 bases between. The germline V gene encodes CDR1 SNHLY and CDR2 FYNNEI. The CDR3 DNA reads TGTGCCATACAGACAGTGGACTATGGCTACACCTTC. It codes for CAIQTVDYGYTF.